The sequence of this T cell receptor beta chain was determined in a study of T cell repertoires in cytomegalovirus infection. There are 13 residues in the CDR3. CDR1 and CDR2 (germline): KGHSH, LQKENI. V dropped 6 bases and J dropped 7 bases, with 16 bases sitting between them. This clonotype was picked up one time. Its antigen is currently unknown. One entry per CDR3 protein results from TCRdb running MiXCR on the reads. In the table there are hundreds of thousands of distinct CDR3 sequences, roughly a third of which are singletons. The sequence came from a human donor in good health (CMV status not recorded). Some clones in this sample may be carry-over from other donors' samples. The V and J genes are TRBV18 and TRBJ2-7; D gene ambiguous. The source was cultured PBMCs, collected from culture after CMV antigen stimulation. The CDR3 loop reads CASSSGHLMEQYF. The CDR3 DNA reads TGTGCCAGCTCGTCCGGGCACCTCATGGAGCAGTACTTC.